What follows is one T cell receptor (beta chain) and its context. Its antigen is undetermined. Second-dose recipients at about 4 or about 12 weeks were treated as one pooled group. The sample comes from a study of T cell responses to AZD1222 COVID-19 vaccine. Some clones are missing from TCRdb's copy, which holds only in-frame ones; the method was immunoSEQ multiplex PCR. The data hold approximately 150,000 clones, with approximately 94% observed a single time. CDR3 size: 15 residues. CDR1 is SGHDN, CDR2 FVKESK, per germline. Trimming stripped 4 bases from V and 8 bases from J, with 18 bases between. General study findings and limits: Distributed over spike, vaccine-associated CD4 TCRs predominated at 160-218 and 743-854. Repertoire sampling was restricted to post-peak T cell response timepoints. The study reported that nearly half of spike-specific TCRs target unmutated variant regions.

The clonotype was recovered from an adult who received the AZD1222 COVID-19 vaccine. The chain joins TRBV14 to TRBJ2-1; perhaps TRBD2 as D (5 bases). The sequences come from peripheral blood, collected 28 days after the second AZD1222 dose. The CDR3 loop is CASSLGLRRGDEQFF. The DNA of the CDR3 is TGTGCCAGCAGCCTAGGTCTCCGCCGGGGTGATGAGCAGTTCTTC.